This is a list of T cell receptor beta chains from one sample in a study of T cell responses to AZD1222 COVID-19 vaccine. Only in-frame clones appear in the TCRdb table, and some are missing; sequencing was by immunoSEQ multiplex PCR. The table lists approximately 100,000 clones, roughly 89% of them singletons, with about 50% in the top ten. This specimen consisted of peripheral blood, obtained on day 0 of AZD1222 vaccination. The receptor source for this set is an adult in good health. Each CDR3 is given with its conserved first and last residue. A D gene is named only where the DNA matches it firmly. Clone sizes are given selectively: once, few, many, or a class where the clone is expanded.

CDR3: CASSQAQGSTEAFF
DNA: TGCGCCAGCAGCCAAGCCCAGGGCTCCACTGAAGCTTTCTTT
size: -
J: TRBJ1-1
D: -
V: TRBV4-3

CDR3: CASSIGPTYEQYF
DNA: TGTGCCAGTAGTATTGGGCCTACATACGAGCAGTACTTC
size: once
J: TRBJ2-7
D: -
V: TRBV19

CDR3: CASSEGLNYEQYF
DNA: TGTGCCAGCAGTGAAGGGCTAAACTACGAGCAGTACTTC
size: -
J: TRBJ2-7
D: -
V: TRBV6-1

CDR3: CASSQTHSNTEAFF
DNA: TGTGCCAGCAGCCAAACCCATTCGAACACTGAAGCTTTCTTT
size: -
J: TRBJ1-1
D: -
V: TRBV3-1/TRBV3-2

CDR3: CASIQGGKETQYF
DNA: TGTGCCAGTATACAGGGGGGAAAAGAGACCCAGTACTTC
size: -
J: TRBJ2-5
D: TRBD1
V: TRBV2

CDR3: CASSSTPTSGIHEQYF
DNA: TGTGCCAGCAGTTCCACCCCGACTAGCGGGATCCACGAGCAGTACTTC
size: -
J: TRBJ2-7
D: TRBD2
V: TRBV9

CDR3: CASTLGGNYGYTF
DNA: TGTGCCAGCACCCTAGGGGGTAACTATGGCTACACCTTC
size: -
J: TRBJ1-2
D: -
V: TRBV7-2

CDR3: CASSLRVRFGGGYTF
DNA: TGTGCCAGCAGTTTGCGGGTTAGGTTTGGGGGTGGCTACACCTTC
size: -
J: TRBJ1-2
D: -
V: TRBV28

CDR3: CASSPQTSRPRSDEQFF
DNA: TGTGCCAGCAGCCCCCAGACTAGCCGGCCTCGTAGCGATGAGCAGTTCTTC
size: -
J: TRBJ2-1
D: TRBD2
V: TRBV11-2

CDR3: CASSLGGLSNQPQHF
DNA: TGTGCCAGCAGCTTGGGGGGATTGAGCAATCAGCCCCAGCATTTT
size: -
J: TRBJ1-5
D: -
V: TRBV7-2

CDR3: CASSLRQRNSPLHF
DNA: TGTGCCAGCAGTTTGCGGCAGCGCAATTCACCCCTCCACTTT
size: once
J: TRBJ1-6
D: -
V: TRBV28

CDR3: CASSYNRVVEQYF
DNA: TGTGCCAGCAGTTACAACAGGGTAGTCGAGCAGTACTTC
size: -
J: TRBJ2-7
D: -
V: TRBV6-5

CDR3: CASSTGSEQYF
DNA: TGTGCCAGCAGCACAGGGAGCGAGCAGTACTTC
size: -
J: TRBJ2-7
D: -
V: TRBV6-5

CDR3: CASSLPGVVNIQYF
DNA: TGTGCCAGCAGCTTACCAGGGGTGGTAAACATTCAGTACTTC
size: -
J: TRBJ2-4
D: -
V: TRBV5-8

CDR3: CASSVTSGSVETQYF
DNA: TGTGCCAGCAGTGTGACTAGCGGGAGCGTTGAGACCCAGTACTTC
size: -
J: TRBJ2-5
D: TRBD2
V: TRBV27

CDR3: CASSENTGQHF
DNA: TGTGCCAGCAGTGAAAACACGGGCCAGCATTTT
size: -
J: TRBJ1-5
D: -
V: TRBV6-1

CDR3: CASTQGRDTQYF
DNA: TGTGCCAGCACCCAGGGACGGGATACGCAGTATTTT
size: -
J: TRBJ2-3
D: -
V: TRBV3-1/TRBV3-2

CDR3: CASSFGARGRNYGYTF
DNA: TGTGCCAGCAGCTTTGGCGCGCGGGGGCGAAACTATGGCTACACCTTC
size: -
J: TRBJ1-2
D: -
V: TRBV5-5

CDR3: CASSILLAGGSADTQYF
DNA: TGTGCCAGTAGTATATTGCTAGCGGGAGGGTCTGCGGATACGCAGTATTTT
size: -
J: TRBJ2-3
D: TRBD2
V: TRBV19

CDR3: CSAREKETQYF
DNA: TGCAGTGCTAGGGAAAAAGAGACCCAGTACTTC
size: -
J: TRBJ2-5
D: -
V: TRBV20-1

CDR3: CASSRENKGAYEQYF
DNA: TGTGCCAGCAGCCGTGAGAATAAGGGGGCCTACGAGCAGTACTTC
size: -
J: TRBJ2-7
D: -
V: TRBV3-1/TRBV3-2

CDR3: CAASPGYPSYEQYF
DNA: TGTGCCGCCTCACCAGGCTACCCCTCATACGAGCAGTACTTC
size: once
J: TRBJ2-7
D: -
V: TRBV28

CDR3: CASSAAQGRKNYGYTF
DNA: TGTGCCAGCAGTGCAGCACAGGGGAGGAAAAACTATGGCTACACCTTC
size: -
J: TRBJ1-2
D: TRBD1
V: TRBV6-1

CDR3: CASFGTVNYGYTF
DNA: TGTGCCAGTTTCGGGACAGTAAACTATGGCTACACCTTC
size: -
J: TRBJ1-2
D: TRBD1
V: TRBV28

CDR3: CASLGLAGRTNTGELFF
DNA: TGTGCCAGTTTGGGACTAGCGGGACGGACGAACACCGGGGAGCTGTTTTTT
size: -
J: TRBJ2-2
D: TRBD2
V: TRBV19

CDR3: CASSLGDRVNQPQHF
DNA: TGTGCCAGCAGCTTAGGAGACAGGGTCAATCAGCCCCAGCATTTT
size: -
J: TRBJ1-5
D: TRBD1
V: TRBV7-2

CDR3: CASSFSPRGQFTLHF
DNA: TGTGCCAGCAGTTTTTCCCCCCGAGGGCAATTCACCCTCCACTTT
size: -
J: TRBJ1-6
D: -
V: TRBV28

CDR3: CASSLGTGGSGYTF
DNA: TGTGCCAGCAGCTTAGGGACAGGGGGCAGTGGCTACACCTTC
size: -
J: TRBJ1-2
D: TRBD1
V: TRBV7-2

CDR3: CASSLEGSGSYEQYF
DNA: TGTGCCAGCAGCTTAGAGGGATCGGGCTCCTACGAGCAGTACTTC
size: once
J: TRBJ2-7
D: -
V: TRBV13

CDR3: CSATSRSGANVLTF
DNA: TGCAGCGCCACGAGTCGCTCTGGGGCCAACGTCCTGACTTTC
size: -
J: TRBJ2-6
D: -
V: TRBV29-1

CDR3: CASSSFSTGIVTGELFF
DNA: TGTGCCAGCAGTTCGTTCTCGACAGGAATTGTTACCGGGGAGCTGTTTTTT
size: -
J: TRBJ2-2
D: -
V: TRBV28

CDR3: CASSQTTSYEQYF
DNA: TGTGCCAGCAGCCAAACGACTAGTTACGAGCAGTACTTC
size: -
J: TRBJ2-7
D: -
V: TRBV4-2

CDR3: CASSLSPQHF
DNA: TGTGCCAGCAGTTTATCGCCCCAGCATTTT
size: once
J: TRBJ1-5
D: -
V: TRBV28

CDR3: CAGRAGAGTDTQYF
DNA: TGTGCCGGAAGAGCGGGAGCTGGCACAGATACGCAGTATTTT
size: -
J: TRBJ2-3
D: TRBD2
V: TRBV2

CDR3: CASSSKTGGRDTQYF
DNA: TGCGCCAGCAGCTCCAAGACAGGAGGGCGAGATACGCAGTATTTT
size: -
J: TRBJ2-3
D: -
V: TRBV5-1

CDR3: CASSQLGQGTNNSPLHF
DNA: TGCGCCAGCAGCCAACTCGGACAGGGAACGAATAATTCACCCCTCCACTTT
size: -
J: TRBJ1-6
D: TRBD1
V: TRBV4-1

CDR3: CASSPPRGVNTGELFF
DNA: TGTGCCAGCTCACCCCCGAGAGGGGTGAACACCGGGGAGCTGTTTTTT
size: once
J: TRBJ2-2
D: -
V: TRBV18

CDR3: CASSEQGFRETQYF
DNA: TGTGCCAGCAGCGAACAGGGATTTCGAGAGACCCAGTACTTC
size: -
J: TRBJ2-5
D: -
V: TRBV7-2

CDR3: CATSDSSTGGLNIQYF
DNA: TGTGCCACCAGTGATTCGTCGACAGGGGGGTTGAACATTCAGTACTTC
size: -
J: TRBJ2-4
D: TRBD1
V: TRBV24-1

CDR3: CASRNDRNPSYEQYF
DNA: TGTGCCAGCAGAAACGACAGGAACCCCTCCTACGAGCAGTACTTC
size: -
J: TRBJ2-7
D: -
V: TRBV6-5

CDR3: CASSIDLAGTQDTQYF
DNA: TGTGCCAGTAGTATAGACCTAGCGGGGACCCAAGATACGCAGTATTTT
size: -
J: TRBJ2-3
D: TRBD2
V: TRBV19

CDR3: CASRNRGNTEAFF
DNA: TGTGCCAGTAGGAACAGGGGAAACACTGAAGCTTTCTTT
size: once
J: TRBJ1-1
D: TRBD1
V: TRBV19

CDR3: CASGQGARTEAFF
DNA: TGTGCCAGCGGACAGGGGGCGAGGACTGAAGCTTTCTTT
size: -
J: TRBJ1-1
D: TRBD1
V: TRBV6-1

CDR3: CAGSVGGTAGELFF
DNA: TGTGCCGGAAGCGTTGGGGGGACGGCCGGGGAGCTGTTTTTT
size: -
J: TRBJ2-2
D: -
V: TRBV28

CDR3: CASTVPGSEYGYTF
DNA: TGCGCCAGCACGGTGCCAGGGTCGGAATATGGCTACACCTTC
size: -
J: TRBJ1-2
D: -
V: TRBV10-2

CDR3: CATSRDRTGNSGNTIYF
DNA: TGTGCCACCAGCAGAGACCGGACAGGAAACTCTGGAAACACCATATATTTT
size: -
J: TRBJ1-3
D: TRBD1
V: TRBV15

CDR3: CASSAGTATDTQYF
DNA: TGTGCCAGCAGCGCCGGGACAGCCACAGATACGCAGTATTTT
size: -
J: TRBJ2-3
D: TRBD1
V: TRBV7-7

CDR3: CASSFGVWRTSGPKYSYEQYF
DNA: TGTGCCAGCAGCTTCGGAGTATGGAGGACTAGCGGGCCTAAATACTCCTACGAGCAGTACTTC
size: -
J: TRBJ2-7
D: TRBD2
V: TRBV13

CDR3: CASGDRSKGEQYF
DNA: TGTGCCAGCGGGGACCGAAGTAAGGGCGAGCAGTACTTC
size: -
J: TRBJ2-7
D: -
V: TRBV7-9

CDR3: CASSDLWQLPQHF
DNA: TGTGCCAGCAGTGACCTTTGGCAGCTGCCCCAGCATTTT
size: -
J: TRBJ1-5
D: -
V: TRBV6-1

CDR3: CASSDRGAWTEAFF
DNA: TGTGCCAGCAGTGATCGGGGAGCGTGGACTGAAGCTTTCTTT
size: -
J: TRBJ1-1
D: -
V: TRBV2

CDR3: CATQFRGGPSGNTIYF
DNA: TGTGCCACCCAGTTCCGGGGGGGCCCCTCTGGAAACACCATATATTTT
size: -
J: TRBJ1-3
D: -
V: TRBV19

CDR3: CASAGTASGTEYSTDTQYF
DNA: TGTGCCAGCGCCGGGACAGCCAGCGGGACAGAGTATAGCACAGATACGCAGTATTTT
size: -
J: TRBJ2-3
D: -
V: TRBV19

CDR3: CASSPRQGNSYEQYF
DNA: TGTGCCAGCTCACCCCGGCAGGGGAACTCCTACGAGCAGTACTTC
size: -
J: TRBJ2-7
D: -
V: TRBV18

CDR3: CASSQVQGQANQPQHF
DNA: TGCGCCAGCAGCCAAGTCCAGGGACAGGCGAATCAGCCCCAGCATTTT
size: -
J: TRBJ1-5
D: TRBD1
V: TRBV4-1

CDR3: CASRERAYSYEQYF
DNA: TGTGCCAGCAGGGAGCGGGCTTACTCCTACGAGCAGTACTTC
size: -
J: TRBJ2-7
D: -
V: TRBV7-2

CDR3: CASSPNQKLDGGAFF
DNA: TGTGCCAGCTCACCGAACCAGAAGTTGGACGGCGGAGCTTTCTTT
size: -
J: TRBJ1-1
D: -
V: TRBV18

CDR3: CASTSGYEQFF
DNA: TGCGCCAGTACTAGCGGGTATGAGCAGTTCTTC
size: -
J: TRBJ2-1
D: TRBD2
V: TRBV5-1

CDR3: CASTGVLGNIQYF
DNA: TGTGCCAGCACAGGGGTTTTGGGAAACATTCAGTACTTC
size: -
J: TRBJ2-4
D: -
V: TRBV12-3/TRBV12-4